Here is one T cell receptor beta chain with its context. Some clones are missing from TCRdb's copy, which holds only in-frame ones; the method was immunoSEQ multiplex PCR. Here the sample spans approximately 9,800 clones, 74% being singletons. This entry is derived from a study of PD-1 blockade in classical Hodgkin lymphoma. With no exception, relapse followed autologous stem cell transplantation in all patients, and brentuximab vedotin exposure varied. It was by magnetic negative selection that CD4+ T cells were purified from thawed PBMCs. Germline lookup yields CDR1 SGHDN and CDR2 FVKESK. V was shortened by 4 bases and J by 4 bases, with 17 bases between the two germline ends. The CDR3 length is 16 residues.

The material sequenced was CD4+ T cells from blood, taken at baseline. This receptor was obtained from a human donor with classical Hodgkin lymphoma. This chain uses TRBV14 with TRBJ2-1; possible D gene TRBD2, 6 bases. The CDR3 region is CASSPKPSVSYNEQFF. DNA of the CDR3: TGTGCCAGCAGCCCTAAACCTAGCGTCTCGTACAATGAGCAGTTCTTC. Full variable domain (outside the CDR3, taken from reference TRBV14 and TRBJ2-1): EAGVTQFPSHSVIEKGQTVTLRCDPISGHDNLYWYRRVMGKEIKFLLHFVKESKQDESGMPNNRFLAERTGGTYSTLKVQPAELEDSGVYFCASSPKPSVSYNEQFFGPGTRLTVL.